The clone carrying this T cell receptor (beta chain) showed up just once. The entry originates in a study of cytomegalovirus exposure and HLA in healthy donors. Researchers ran the PCR with 60 Vbeta and 13 Jbeta primers. Repertoires were generated with immunoSEQ multiplex PCR, while TCRdb's copy carries only in-frame clones and drops some. The sample includes 100,000 to 150,000 clones, roughly 82% of them seen just once. The source is a human donor in good health. The sequenced sample was PBMCs.

The CDR3 region is CASSRYRDRGSDTQYF. The CDR3 bases are TGTGCCAGCAGCCGGTACCGGGACAGGGGCTCAGATACGCAGTATTTT. V and J are TRBV7-9 and TRBJ2-3; 10 bases align to TRBD1. J gave up 4 bases and V 5 bases, and 9 bases lay outside the gene matches. The CDR3 runs to 16 residues. Germline loops: CDR1 SEHNR, CDR2 FQNEAQ (reference sequence).